This passage covers 27 T cell receptor beta chains from one sample sequenced in a study of human T cells and chemical hapten exposure (dated by TCRdb to about 2021). According to the study, the label for this sample's time point signals: pre-sensitization, week 0. The sample's treatment or condition label, in plain terms: therapeutic diphenylcyclopropenone sensitization with weekly scalp DPC. Receptor amplification or capture employed RACE. Sequenced using a NextSeq 500. The public sequencing data were trimmed at Q25 with fastp and processed into clonotypes with MiXCR by TCRdb, which kept only in-frame beta chains. One record per CDR3 amino acid sequence lists the most common genes and DNA. The sample table records 240,000 or so distinct CDR3 sequences; about 9.4% of these occur just once. Of the sample, around 2.5% is held by the ten largest clones. The material sequenced was whole blood, taken in connection with sensitization to the hapten diphenylcyclopropenone (DPC). These receptors all come from a woman aged 40 to 49 with alopecia areata. Some clones in this sample may be carry-over from other donors' samples.

This chain joins TRBV27 and TRBJ1-1; no reliable D call. This CDR3 has 14 residues. V lost 3 bases and J 7 bases, leaving 15 bases between the germline ends. The germline gives CDR1 MNHEY, CDR2 SMNVEV (reference sequence). CDR3 in DNA: TGTGCCAGCAGTTTCCGAAACCCTGGGCGTGAAGCTTTCTTT. It specifies CASSFRNPGREAFF.

The chain carries TRBV5-1 and TRBJ1-3, with TRBD1 as a possible D gene (5 bases). CDR3 length: 16 residues. The germline V and J ends were trimmed by 1 base and 1 base, with 12 bases remaining between them. CDR1 is SGHRS, CDR2 YFSETQ, per germline. For the CDR3, the DNA is TGCGCCAGCAGCTTGCAGGGAGGGAAATCTGGAAACACCATATATTTT. Encoded protein: CASSLQGGKSGNTIYF.

This rearrangement joins TRBV29-1 to TRBJ2-7; 7 bases match TRBD1. This CDR3 has 12 amino acids. Germline V gives CDR1 SQVTM, CDR2 ANQGSEA. The V segment lost 7 bases and the J segment 1 base; nucleotides outside the gene matches: 4. The CDR3 DNA reads as TGCAGCGCCACAGGGGCTTCCTACGAGCAGTACTTC. Translating it yields CSATGASYEQYF.

The sample holds many counts of this clonotype. The J gene is TRBJ1-5, the V gene TRBV28; D not certain. The CDR3 sequence is 12 residues long. V gave up 6 bases and J gave up 9 bases, with 12 bases separating them. Germline CDR1 reads MDHEN; CDR2 reads SYDVKM. The CDR3 nucleotides are TGTGCCAGCAGGGAAGGGAAGGGGCCCCAGCATTTT. Amino acids: CASREGKGPQHF.

CDR3: CSASEGQAQETQYF. CDR3 sequence (DNA): TGCAGTGCTAGTGAGGGACAGGCGCAAGAGACCCAGTACTTC. The V call is TRBV20-1, the J call TRBJ2-5; TRBD1 agrees at 8 bases. In germline, CDR1 is DFQATT, CDR2 SNEGSKA (reference sequence). The CDR3 contains 14 residues. V shed 3 bases and J 2 bases; nucleotides not matched to a gene: 5.

The chain employs TRBV6-5 and TRBJ2-3, with 9 bases fitting TRBD2. The CDR3 totals 17 residues. Trimming removed 0 bases from V and 5 bases from J; junction bases left unmatched: 9. CDR1 is MNHEY, CDR2 SVGAGI, per germline. CDR3 sequence (DNA): TGTGCCAGCAGTTACTCGTCGGCTAGCGGGACCGGAGATACGCAGTATTTT. Translation gives CASSYSSASGTGDTQYF.

This chain links TRBV11-1 with TRBJ2-5; a weak D match, TRBD1 (5 bases). Germline-derived CDR1 and CDR2 are SGHAT and FQDESV (reference sequence). The CDR3 runs to 12 residues. V was shortened by 7 bases and J by 2 bases, with 8 bases between the two germline ends. DNA of the CDR3: TGTGCCAGCAAGACAGAACAAGAGACCCAGTACTTC. It specifies CASKTEQETQYF.

This chain joins TRBV7-9 and TRBJ2-7; D unresolved. V was clipped by 2 bases and J by 6 bases, with 20 bases between them. This CDR3 is 16 amino acids long. Germline assignment: CDR1 SEHNR and CDR2 FQNEAQ (reference sequence). The CDR3 DNA reads as TGTGCCAGCAGCTTACATTCCAACCCCGCAATGGGCGAGCAGTACTTC. This encodes CASSLHSNPAMGEQYF.

The chain links TRBV3-1 to TRBJ1-2; D is perhaps TRBD1 (6 bases). Looked up from germline, CDR1 is LGHDT and CDR2 is YNNKEL (reference sequence). This CDR3 is 15 amino acids long. Trimming stripped 1 base from V and 6 bases from J, with 15 bases between. CDR3 bases: TGTGCCAGCAGCCAAGGTGGGACAACTTCTGATGGCTACACCTTC. Amino acids: CASSQGGTTSDGYTF.

This clonotype was seen repeatedly, ten times or more. This chain uses TRBV3-1 with TRBJ1-2; D gene ambiguous. Trimming left V 5 bases short and J 8 bases short, with 18 bases between. The CDR3 consists of 14 residues. CDR1 is LGHDT, CDR2 YNNKEL, per germline (reference sequence). CDR3 in amino acids: CASSSSAGIKGYTF. The CDR3 bases are TGTGCCAGCAGCTCCAGCGCGGGGATTAAGGGCTACACCTTC.

The J gene is TRBJ2-1, the V gene TRBV7-3; 11 bases fit TRBD2. The V and J ends lost 2 bases and 5 bases, in that order; junction bases with no gene match: 8. CDR3 size: 17 residues. From germline, CDR1 is SGHTA and CDR2 FQGTGA. The DNA for the CDR3 is TGTGCCAGCAGCTTATTTTTACGACTAGCGGGGAACAATGAGCAGTTCTTC. This codes for CASSLFLRLAGNNEQFF. Combining the CDR3 with reference TRBV7-3 and TRBJ2-1 gives the whole variable domain GAGVSQTPSNKVTEKGKYVELRCDPISGHTALYWYRQSLGQGPEFLIYFQGTGAADDSGLPNDRFFAVRPEGSVSTLKIQRTERGDSAVYLCASSLFLRLAGNNEQFFGPGTRLTVL.

In this sample, this clonotype turned up many times. The V and J genes are TRBV5-1 and TRBJ2-1, with TRBD2 matching 9 bases. In germline, CDR1 is SGHRS, CDR2 YFSETQ. V shed 2 bases and J 10 bases; nucleotides not matched to a gene: 1. The CDR3 covers 12 residues. As DNA, the CDR3 is TGCGCCAGCAGCTTTCTAGCGGGAGAGCAGTTCTTC. Residues: CASSFLAGEQFF.

This sequence joins TRBV6-2 or TRBV6-3 and TRBJ2-1; D remains unclear. The V end lost 7 bases, the J end lost 8 bases, and 12 bases lay between the germline ends. There are 12 residues in the CDR3. CDR1 MNHEY and CDR2 SVGEGT come from the germline V gene. The CDR3 loop reads CASTQRPYEQFF. The CDR3 DNA follows: TGTGCCAGCACGCAGAGACCCTATGAGCAGTTCTTC.

The CDR3 coding sequence is TGTGCCAGCAGCTTCGAGGCCCTCGGAAAACTGTTTTTT. Its protein product is CASSFEALGKLFF. The chain employs TRBV7-9 and TRBJ1-4; no definite D call. CDR3 length: 13 amino acids. V lost 3 bases, J lost 10 bases, and 12 bases lay in between. Germline lookup yields CDR1 SEHNR and CDR2 FQNEAQ (reference sequence).

Only a few counts were recorded for this clonotype. The CDR3 DNA reads as TGTGCCAGCAGTTTAAGGGGTGTTAGGATCCCTCGCTCTGGAAACACCATATATTTT. It yields the protein CASSLRGVRIPRSGNTIYF. This chain uses TRBV28 with TRBJ1-3, with D tentatively TRBD1 (5 bases). Germline V CDR1 and CDR2: MDHEN, SYDVKM. The CDR3 sequence is 19 residues long. V was cut by 2 bases and J by 0 bases, with 20 bases left in between. The entire variable domain, with the rest obtained from reference TRBV28 and TRBJ1-3, is as follows: DVKVTQSSRYLVKRTGEKVFLECVQDMDHENMFWYRQDPGLGLRLIYFSYDVKMKEKGDIPEGYSVSREKKERFSLILESASTNQTSMYLCASSLRGVRIPRSGNTIYFGEGSWLTVV.

There are a few counts of this clonotype. The chain couples TRBV24-1 to TRBJ1-2, with D possibly matching TRBD1 (5 bases). The CDR3 is made up of 14 amino acids. Germline assignment: CDR1 KGHDR and CDR2 SFDVKD. V lost 5 bases to trimming and J lost 1 base, with 10 bases between them. DNA of the CDR3: TGTGCCACCAGTGGGAGAGGGGATAACTATGGCTACACCTTC. Its protein is CATSGRGDNYGYTF.

This clonotype was counted a few times. This chain connects TRBV2 to TRBJ2-2; D is uncertain. Trimming removed 8 bases from V and 2 bases from J, with 15 bases in between. Germline V gene data show CDR1 as SNHLY and CDR2 as FYNNEI. CDR3 length: 15 residues. The CDR3 nucleotides are TGTGCCAGCGCGTCCGGCTTAGGAAACACCGGGGAGCTGTTTTTT. Its translation: CASASGLGNTGELFF.

The table lists this clonotype with a few counts. The J gene is TRBJ2-7, the V gene TRBV29-1; 7 positions match TRBD2. J gave up 2 bases and V 6 bases, and 7 bases lay outside the gene matches. Germline lookup yields CDR1 SQVTM and CDR2 ANQGSEA. There are 13 residues in the CDR3. In DNA form, the CDR3 reads TGCAGCGTGGGGCGGGACTACCCCTACGAGCAGTACTTC. Translation gives CSVGRDYPYEQYF.

J is TRBJ2-3 and V is TRBV28; 8 nucleotides align to TRBD1. Germline lookup yields CDR1 MDHEN and CDR2 SYDVKM. After removal of 2 bases from V and 5 bases from J, the junction contained 6 bases not matched to a gene. The CDR3 contains 15 residues. The CDR3 loop is CASSLGGTGGDTQYF. The CDR3 DNA sequence: TGTGCCAGCAGTTTAGGTGGGACAGGTGGAGATACGCAGTATTTT. Combining the CDR3 with reference TRBV28 and TRBJ2-3 gives the whole variable domain DVKVTQSSRYLVKRTGEKVFLECVQDMDHENMFWYRQDPGLGLRLIYFSYDVKMKEKGDIPEGYSVSREKKERFSLILESASTNQTSMYLCASSLGGTGGDTQYFGPGTRLTVL.

The chain joins TRBV4-1 to TRBJ2-4; D possibly matches TRBD1 or TRBD2 (5 bases each). The CDR3 contains 13 residues. Germline CDR1 MGHRA, CDR2 YSYEKL. The V end was cut by 2 bases, the J end by 8 bases, with 10 bases between. In DNA, the CDR3 is TGCGCCAGCAGCCAAAATGAGGGACACATTCAGTACTTC. Translated, it gives CASSQNEGHIQYF.

This clonotype was seen only a few times. This chain joins TRBV9 and TRBJ1-5; the D gene is possibly TRBD1 (6 bases). This CDR3 region has 13 residues. Germline V lookup: CDR1 SGDLS, CDR2 YYNGEE. Deletions cut 4 bases from V and 7 bases from J, with 12 bases between. For the CDR3, the DNA is TGTGCCAGCAGCCCTACCGGGGGCCAGCCCCAGCATTTT. It encodes CASSPTGGQPQHF.

This clonotype was detected only a few times. The chain combines TRBV20-1 with TRBJ1-5; 7 bases line up with TRBD1. CDR3 size: 13 residues. With 5 bases clipped from V and 0 bases from J, the junction kept 1 base outside the gene matches. Germline values: CDR1 DFQATT, CDR2 SNEGSKA (reference sequence). The CDR3 protein is CSAGQDSNQPQHF. CDR3 nucleotides: TGCAGTGCTGGACAGGATAGCAATCAGCCCCAGCATTTT.

This chain connects TRBV11-3 to TRBJ2-1; D gene uncertain. The CDR3 extends over 14 amino acids. V lost 1 base and J 6 bases, leaving 10 bases between the germline ends. Germline V CDR1 and CDR2: SGHNT, YENEEA. CDR3 coding DNA: TGTGCCAGCAGCTTAGCCAGAGGATCCAATGAGCAGTTCTTC. Its protein is CASSLARGSNEQFF. Variable domain in full (rest from reference TRBV11-3 and TRBJ2-1): EAGVVQSPRYKIIEKKQPVAFWCNPISGHNTLYWYLQNLGQGPELLIRYENEEAVDDSQLPKDRFSAERLKGVDSTLKIQPAELGDSAVYLCASSLARGSNEQFFGPGTRLTVL.

The chain couples TRBV12-3 or TRBV12-4 to TRBJ1-2; D ambiguous. V was pared by 4 bases and J by 6 bases, with 12 bases between. The CDR3 contains 13 residues. CDR3 protein: CASSSSHGHGYTF. CDR3 bases: TGTGCCAGCAGTTCCTCACATGGACATGGCTACACCTTC.

To note about this clonotype: At one end the junction does not follow the germline gene, possibly because of a read error. The rearrangement joins TRBV5-1 to TRBJ2-5; D call uncertain. The CDR3 is 11 amino acids. CDR1 and CDR2 (germline): SGHRS, YFSETQ. As DNA, the CDR3 is TGCACCAGCAGCTTGGAGGAGACCCAGTACTTC. Amino acids: CTSSLEETQYF. Full variable domain (outside the CDR3, taken from reference TRBV5-1 and TRBJ2-5): KAGVTQTPRYLIKTRGQQVTLSCSPISGHRSVSWYQQTPGQGLQFLFEYFSETQRNKGNFPGRFSGRQFSNSRSEMNVSTLELGDSALYLCTSSLEETQYFGPGTRLLVL.

There are a few counts of this clonotype. V usage is TRBV6-5 and J usage is TRBJ2-7; the D gene is possibly TRBD2 (5 bases). V was pared by 0 bases and J by 0 bases, with 6 bases between. CDR3 size: 14 residues. Per the germline V gene, CDR1 is MNHEY and CDR2 is SVGAGI. The CDR3 DNA follows: TGTGCCAGCAGTTACTCCACTAGCTCCTACGAGCAGTACTTC. Amino acid sequence: CASSYSTSSYEQYF.

The chain recombines TRBV7-2 with TRBJ1-5; 7 nucleotides match TRBD1. The V gene's germline CDR1 is SGHTA and CDR2 FQGNSA. The CDR3 is 17 residues long. J gave up 0 bases and V 4 bases, and 9 bases lay outside the gene matches. This chain's CDR3 is CASSSRPRTGSNQPQHF. DNA of the CDR3: TGTGCCAGCAGCTCTAGACCGCGGACAGGTAGCAATCAGCCCCAGCATTTT.